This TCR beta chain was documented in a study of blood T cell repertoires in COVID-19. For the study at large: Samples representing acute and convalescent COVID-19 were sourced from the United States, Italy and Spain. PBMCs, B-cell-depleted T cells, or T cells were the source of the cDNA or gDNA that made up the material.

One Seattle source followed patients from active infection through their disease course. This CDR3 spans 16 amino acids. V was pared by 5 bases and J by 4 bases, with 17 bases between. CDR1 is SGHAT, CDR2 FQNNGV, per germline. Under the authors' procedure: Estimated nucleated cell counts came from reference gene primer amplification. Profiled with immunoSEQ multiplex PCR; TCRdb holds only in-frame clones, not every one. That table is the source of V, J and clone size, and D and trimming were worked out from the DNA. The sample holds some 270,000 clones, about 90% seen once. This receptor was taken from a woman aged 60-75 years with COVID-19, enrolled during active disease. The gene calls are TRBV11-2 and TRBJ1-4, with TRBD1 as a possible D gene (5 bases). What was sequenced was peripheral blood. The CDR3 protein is CASSLGGTVFNEKLFF. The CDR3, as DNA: TGTGCCAGCAGCCTCGGGGGTACGGTATTTAATGAAAAACTGTTTTTT.